The entry below describes one T cell receptor (beta chain). The data are from a study of blood T cell repertoires in COVID-19. Study details: Sites in the United States, Italy and Spain provided acute and convalescent COVID-19 samples. PBMCs, B-cell-depleted T cells, or T cells provided the cDNA or gDNA that made up the material.

V was pared by 3 bases and J by 8 bases, with 11 bases between. Germline V CDR1 and CDR2: LNHDA, SQIVND (reference sequence). The CDR3 length is 13 residues. In the source study's methods: From reference gene primer amplification, estimates of nucleated cell counts were derived. Generated by immunoSEQ multiplex PCR, the TCRdb table keeps only in-frame clones and is missing some. The V and J calls and the clone size are those of that table, but D and trimming were determined from the DNA. Of over 75,000 clones in the sample, around 81% are singletons; the top ten hold about 16%. This TCR was recovered from a human donor in a cohort sampled during active COVID-19. Sample: peripheral blood. The chain combines TRBV19 with TRBJ2-1; the D is unclear. CDR3 DNA: TGTGCCAGTAGTATGATAGACTGGGATGAGCAGTTCTTC. Translation: CASSMIDWDEQFF.